This T cell receptor beta chain is from a study of metastatic and nonmetastatic thyroid tumors. Study at large: Comparison of repertoires was carried out across blood and tumor or nodule tissue from malignant and benign thyroid patients.

TCRdb re-called the PCR reads via MiXCR. The sample comprises about 25,000 clones, approximately 22% of which are singletons, and about 30% rests with the top ten. Among the patients, none had received any treatment before thyroid surgery. The CDR3 has 16 residues. Trimming took off 5 bases at V and 5 bases at J, with 21 bases between the two ends. Germline loops: CDR1 SGHAT, CDR2 FQDESV (reference sequence). This clone was detected many times. The TCR sequence derives from a male donor with papillary thyroid cancer or a benign thyroid nodule (not recorded which). Some clones in this sample may be carry-over from other donors' samples. J is TRBJ1-1 and V is TRBV11-1; D possibly corresponds to TRBD1 (6 bases). Sequenced material: blood. The CDR3 here is CASSTRRGGQWTEAFF. The CDR3 nucleotides read TGTGCCAGCAGCACAAGGAGGGGGGGTCAGTGGACTGAAGCTTTCTTT.